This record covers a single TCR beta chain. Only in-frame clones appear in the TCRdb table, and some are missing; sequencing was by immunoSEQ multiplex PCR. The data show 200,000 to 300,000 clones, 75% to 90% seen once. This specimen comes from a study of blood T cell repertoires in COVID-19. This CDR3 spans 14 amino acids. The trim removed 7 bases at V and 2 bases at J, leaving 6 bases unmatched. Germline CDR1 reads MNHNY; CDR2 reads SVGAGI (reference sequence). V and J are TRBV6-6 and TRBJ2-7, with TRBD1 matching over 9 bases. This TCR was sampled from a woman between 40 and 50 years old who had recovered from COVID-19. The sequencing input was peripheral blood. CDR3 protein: CASNPGDRAYEQYF. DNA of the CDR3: TGTGCCAGCAACCCAGGGGACAGGGCCTACGAGCAGTACTTC.